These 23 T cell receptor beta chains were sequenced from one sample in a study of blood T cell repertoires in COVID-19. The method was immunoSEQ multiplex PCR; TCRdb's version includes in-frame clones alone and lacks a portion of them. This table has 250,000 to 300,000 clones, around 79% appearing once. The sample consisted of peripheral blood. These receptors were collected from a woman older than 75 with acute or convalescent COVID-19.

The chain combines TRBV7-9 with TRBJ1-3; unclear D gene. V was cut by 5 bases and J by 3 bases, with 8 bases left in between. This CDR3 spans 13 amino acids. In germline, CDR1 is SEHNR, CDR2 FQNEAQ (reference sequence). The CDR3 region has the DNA TGTGCCAGCAGCGCCGTACTTGGAAACACCATATATTTT. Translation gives CASSAVLGNTIYF.

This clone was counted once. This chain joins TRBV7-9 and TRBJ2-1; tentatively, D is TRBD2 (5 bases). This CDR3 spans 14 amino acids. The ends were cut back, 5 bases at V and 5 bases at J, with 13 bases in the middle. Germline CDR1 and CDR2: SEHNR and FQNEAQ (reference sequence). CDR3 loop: CASSIVLENNEQFF. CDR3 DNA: TGTGCCAGCAGCATAGTACTAGAGAACAATGAGCAGTTCTTC.

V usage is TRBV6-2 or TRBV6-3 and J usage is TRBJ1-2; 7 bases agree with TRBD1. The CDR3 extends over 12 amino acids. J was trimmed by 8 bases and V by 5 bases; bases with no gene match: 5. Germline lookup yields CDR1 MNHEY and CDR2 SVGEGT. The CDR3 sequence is CASSIDRDGYTF. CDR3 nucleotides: TGTGCCAGCAGTATAGACAGGGACGGCTACACCTTC.

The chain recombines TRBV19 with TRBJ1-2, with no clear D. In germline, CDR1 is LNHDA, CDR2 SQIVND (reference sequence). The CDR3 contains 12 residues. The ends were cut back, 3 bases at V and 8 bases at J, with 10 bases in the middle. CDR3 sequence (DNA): TGTGCCAGTAGTATGAACAGACAAGGCTACACCTTC. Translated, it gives CASSMNRQGYTF.

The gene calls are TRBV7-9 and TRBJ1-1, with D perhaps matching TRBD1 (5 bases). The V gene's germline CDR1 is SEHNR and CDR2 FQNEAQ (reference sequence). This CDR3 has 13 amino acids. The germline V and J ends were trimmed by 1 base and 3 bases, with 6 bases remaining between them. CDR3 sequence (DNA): TGTGCCAGCAGCTTAGTAGGGGACACTGAAGCTTTCTTT. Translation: CASSLVGDTEAFF.

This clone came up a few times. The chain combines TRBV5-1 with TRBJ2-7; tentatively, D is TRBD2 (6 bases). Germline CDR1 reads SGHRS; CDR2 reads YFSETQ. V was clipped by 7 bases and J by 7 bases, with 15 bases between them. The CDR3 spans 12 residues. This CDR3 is CASAVEGREQYF. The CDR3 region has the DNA TGCGCCAGCGCGGTGGAGGGACGGGAGCAGTACTTC.

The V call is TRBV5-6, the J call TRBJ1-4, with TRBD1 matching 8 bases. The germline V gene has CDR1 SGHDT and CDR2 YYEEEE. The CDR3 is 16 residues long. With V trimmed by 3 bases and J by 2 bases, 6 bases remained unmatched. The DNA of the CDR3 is TGTGCCAGCAGCTACCGGGACAGGTGGACTAATGAAAAACTGTTTTTT. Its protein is CASSYRDRWTNEKLFF.

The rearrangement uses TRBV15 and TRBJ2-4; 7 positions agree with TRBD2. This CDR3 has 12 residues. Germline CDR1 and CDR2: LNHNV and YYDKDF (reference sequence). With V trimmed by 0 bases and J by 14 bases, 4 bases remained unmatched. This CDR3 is CATSRDRGGEYF. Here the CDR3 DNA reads TGTGCCACCAGCAGAGACCGGGGAGGGGAGTACTTC. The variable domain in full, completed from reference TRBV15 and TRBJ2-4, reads DAMVIQNPRYQVTQFGKPVTLSCSQTLNHNVMYWYQQKSSQAPKLLFHYYDKDFNNEADTPDNFQSRRPNTSFCFLDIRSPGLGDTAMYLCATSRDRGGEYFGAGTRLSVL.

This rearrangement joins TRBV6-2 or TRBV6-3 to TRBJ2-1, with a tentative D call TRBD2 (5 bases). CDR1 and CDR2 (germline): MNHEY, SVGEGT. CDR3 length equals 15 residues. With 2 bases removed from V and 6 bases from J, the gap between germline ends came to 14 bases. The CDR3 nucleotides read TGTGCCAGCAGTTACAGAGGAACTAGGTCCAATGAGCAGTTCTTC. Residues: CASSYRGTRSNEQFF.

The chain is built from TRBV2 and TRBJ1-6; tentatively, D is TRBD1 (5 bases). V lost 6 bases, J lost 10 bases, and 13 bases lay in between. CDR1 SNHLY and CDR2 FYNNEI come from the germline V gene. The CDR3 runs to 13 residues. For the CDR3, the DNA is TGTGCCAGCAGGACAGACAAGGGGTCACCCCTCCACTTT. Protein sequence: CASRTDKGSPLHF.

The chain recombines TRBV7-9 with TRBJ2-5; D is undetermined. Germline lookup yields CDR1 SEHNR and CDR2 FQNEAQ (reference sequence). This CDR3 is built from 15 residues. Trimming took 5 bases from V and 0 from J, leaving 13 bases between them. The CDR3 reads CASSKATLYQETQYF. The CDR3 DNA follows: TGTGCCAGCAGCAAAGCCACATTGTACCAAGAGACCCAGTACTTC.

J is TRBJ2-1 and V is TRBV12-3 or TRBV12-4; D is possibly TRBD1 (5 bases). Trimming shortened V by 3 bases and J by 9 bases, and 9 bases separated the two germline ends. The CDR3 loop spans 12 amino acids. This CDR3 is CASSFGAVEQFF. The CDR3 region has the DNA TGTGCCAGCAGTTTTGGGGCGGTTGAGCAGTTCTTC.

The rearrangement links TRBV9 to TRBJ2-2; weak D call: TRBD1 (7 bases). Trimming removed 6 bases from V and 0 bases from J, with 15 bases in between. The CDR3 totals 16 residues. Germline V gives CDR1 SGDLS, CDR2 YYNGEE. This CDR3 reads CASTPRGDANTGELFF. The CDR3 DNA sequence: TGTGCCAGCACCCCCAGGGGGGACGCGAACACCGGGGAGCTGTTTTTT.

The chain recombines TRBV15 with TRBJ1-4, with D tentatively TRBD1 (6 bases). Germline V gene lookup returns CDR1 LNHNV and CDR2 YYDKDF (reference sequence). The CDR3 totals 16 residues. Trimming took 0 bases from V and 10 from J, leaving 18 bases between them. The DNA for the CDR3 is TGTGCCACCAGCAGAGAAGGGGGGGCCAGTAGCGGAAAACTGTTTTTT. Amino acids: CATSREGGASSGKLFF. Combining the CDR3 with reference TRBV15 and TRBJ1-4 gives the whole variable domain DAMVIQNPRYQVTQFGKPVTLSCSQTLNHNVMYWYQQKSSQAPKLLFHYYDKDFNNEADTPDNFQSRRPNTSFCFLDIRSPGLGDTAMYLCATSREGGASSGKLFFGSGTQLSVL.

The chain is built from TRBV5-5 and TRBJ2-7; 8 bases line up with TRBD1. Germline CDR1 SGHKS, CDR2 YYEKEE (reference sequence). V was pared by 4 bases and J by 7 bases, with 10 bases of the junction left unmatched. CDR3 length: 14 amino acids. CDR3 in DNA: TGTGCCAGCAGCGACCTTCGGACAGGGAAAGAGCAGTACTTC. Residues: CASSDLRTGKEQYF.

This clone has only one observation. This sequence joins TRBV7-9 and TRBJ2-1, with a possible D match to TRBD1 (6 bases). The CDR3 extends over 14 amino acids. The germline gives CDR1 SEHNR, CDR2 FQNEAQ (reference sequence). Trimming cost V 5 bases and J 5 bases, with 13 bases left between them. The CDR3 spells CASSPMGAHNEQFF. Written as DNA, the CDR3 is TGTGCCAGCAGCCCGATGGGGGCTCACAATGAGCAGTTCTTC.

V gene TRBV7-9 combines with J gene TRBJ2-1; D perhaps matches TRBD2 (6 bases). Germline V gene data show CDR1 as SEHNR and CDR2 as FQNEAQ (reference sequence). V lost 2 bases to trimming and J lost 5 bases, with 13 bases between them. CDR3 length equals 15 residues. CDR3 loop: CASSLIRLGDNEQFF. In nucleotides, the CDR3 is TGTGCCAGCAGCTTAATACGACTAGGCGACAATGAGCAGTTCTTC.

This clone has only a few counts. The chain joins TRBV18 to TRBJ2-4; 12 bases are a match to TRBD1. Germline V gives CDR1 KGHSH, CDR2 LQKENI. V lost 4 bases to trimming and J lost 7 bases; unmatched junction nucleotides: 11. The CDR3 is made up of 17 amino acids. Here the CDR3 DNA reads TGTGCCAGCTCACAATCCGGGACAGGGGGCGCCGGGAACATTCAGTACTTC. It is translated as CASSQSGTGGAGNIQYF.

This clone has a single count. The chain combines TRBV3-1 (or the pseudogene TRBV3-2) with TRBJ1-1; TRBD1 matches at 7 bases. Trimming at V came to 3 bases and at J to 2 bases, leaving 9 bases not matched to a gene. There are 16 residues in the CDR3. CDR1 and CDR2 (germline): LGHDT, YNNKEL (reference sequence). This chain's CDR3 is CASSHLGQRNNTEAFF. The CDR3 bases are TGTGCCAGCAGCCACCTGGGACAGCGCAATAACACTGAAGCTTTCTTT.

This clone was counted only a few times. The CDR3 spells CASSWTGNKETQYF. CDR3 bases: TGTGCCAGCAGCTGGACAGGGAACAAAGAGACCCAGTACTTC. The chain recombines TRBV5-4 with TRBJ2-5; 8 bases match TRBD1. The CDR3 runs to 14 residues. CDR1 and CDR2 from the germline V gene are SGHNT and YYREEE (reference sequence). V was clipped by 3 bases and J by 3 bases; unmatched bases: 4. The variable domain in full, with the rest retrieved from reference TRBV5-4 and TRBJ2-5, is ETGVTQSPTHLIKTRGQQVTLRCSSQSGHNTVSWYQQALGQGPQFIFQYYREEENGRGNFPPRFSGLQFPNYSSELNVNALELDDSALYLCASSWTGNKETQYFGPGTRLLVL.

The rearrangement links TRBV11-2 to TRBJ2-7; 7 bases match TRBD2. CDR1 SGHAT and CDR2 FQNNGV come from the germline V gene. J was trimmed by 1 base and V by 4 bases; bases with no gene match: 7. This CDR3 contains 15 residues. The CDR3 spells CASSSIGGVSYEQYF. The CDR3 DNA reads TGTGCCAGCAGCTCCATTGGGGGGGTGTCCTACGAGCAGTACTTC.

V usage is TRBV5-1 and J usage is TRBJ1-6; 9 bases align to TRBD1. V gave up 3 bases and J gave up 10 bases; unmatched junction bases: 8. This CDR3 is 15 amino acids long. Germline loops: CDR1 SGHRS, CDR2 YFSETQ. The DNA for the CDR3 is TGCGCCAGCAGCTCGTTGGACAGGGGTTACTCACCCCTCCACTTT. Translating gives CASSSLDRGYSPLHF.

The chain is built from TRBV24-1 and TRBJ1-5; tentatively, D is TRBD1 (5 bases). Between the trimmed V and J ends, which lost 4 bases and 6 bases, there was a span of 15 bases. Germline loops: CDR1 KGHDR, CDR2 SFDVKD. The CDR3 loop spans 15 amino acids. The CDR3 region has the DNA TGTGCCACCAGTGAGGGGGGGGGATCGTTTCAGCCCCAGCATTTT. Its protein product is CATSEGGGSFQPQHF.